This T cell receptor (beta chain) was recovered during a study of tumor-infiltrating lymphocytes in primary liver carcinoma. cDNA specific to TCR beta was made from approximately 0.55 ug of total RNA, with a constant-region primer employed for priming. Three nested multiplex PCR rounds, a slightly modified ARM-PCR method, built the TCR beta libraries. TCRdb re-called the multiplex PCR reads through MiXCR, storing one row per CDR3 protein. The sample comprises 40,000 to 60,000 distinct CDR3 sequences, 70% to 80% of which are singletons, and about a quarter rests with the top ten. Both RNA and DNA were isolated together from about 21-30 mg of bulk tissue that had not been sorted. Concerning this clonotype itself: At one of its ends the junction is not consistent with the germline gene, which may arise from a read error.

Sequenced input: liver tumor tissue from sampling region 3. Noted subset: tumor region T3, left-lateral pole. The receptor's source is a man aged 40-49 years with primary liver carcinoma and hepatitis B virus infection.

The CDR3 sequence: CASITWRGTEAFF. The CDR3 nucleotides read TGTGCCAGCATCACATGGCGGGGCACTGAAGCTTTCTTC. The rearrangement joins TRBV12-3 or TRBV12-4 to TRBJ1-1; tentatively, D is TRBD1 (5 bases). The CDR3 has 13 amino acids.